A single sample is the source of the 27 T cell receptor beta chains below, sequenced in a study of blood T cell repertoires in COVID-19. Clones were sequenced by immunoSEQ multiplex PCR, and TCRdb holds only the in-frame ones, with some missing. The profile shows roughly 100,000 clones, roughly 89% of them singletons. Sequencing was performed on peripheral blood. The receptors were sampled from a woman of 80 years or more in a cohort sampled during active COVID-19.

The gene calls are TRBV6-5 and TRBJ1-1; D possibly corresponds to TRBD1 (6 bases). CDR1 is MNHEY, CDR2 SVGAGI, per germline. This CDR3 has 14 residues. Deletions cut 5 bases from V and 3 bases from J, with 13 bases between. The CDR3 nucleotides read TGTGCCAGCAGTACAGGGTTTGTGGACACTGAAGCTTTCTTT. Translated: CASSTGFVDTEAFF.

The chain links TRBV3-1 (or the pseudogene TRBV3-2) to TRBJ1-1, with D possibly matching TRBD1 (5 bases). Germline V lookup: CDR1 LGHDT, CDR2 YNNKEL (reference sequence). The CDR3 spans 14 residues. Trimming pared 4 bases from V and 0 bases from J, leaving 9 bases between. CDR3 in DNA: TGTGCCAGCAGCCGATCGGGGGTGAACACTGAAGCTTTCTTT. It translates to CASSRSGVNTEAFF.

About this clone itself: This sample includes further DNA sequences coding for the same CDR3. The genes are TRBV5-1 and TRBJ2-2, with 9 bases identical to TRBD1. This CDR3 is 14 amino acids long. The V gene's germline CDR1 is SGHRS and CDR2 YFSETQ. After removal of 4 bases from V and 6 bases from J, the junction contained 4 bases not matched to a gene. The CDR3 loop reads CASSARTGAGELFF. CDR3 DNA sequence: TGCGCCAGCAGCGCCCGGACAGGGGCCGGGGAGCTGTTTTTT. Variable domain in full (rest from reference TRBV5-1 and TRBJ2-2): KAGVTQTPRYLIKTRGQQVTLSCSPISGHRSVSWYQQTPGQGLQFLFEYFSETQRNKGNFPGRFSGRQFSNSRSEMNVSTLELGDSALYLCASSARTGAGELFFGEGSRLTVL.

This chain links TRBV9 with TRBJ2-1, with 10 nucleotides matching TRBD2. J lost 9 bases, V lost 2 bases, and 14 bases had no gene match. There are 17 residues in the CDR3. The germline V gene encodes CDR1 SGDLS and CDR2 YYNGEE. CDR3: CASSVPIGLAASGEQFF. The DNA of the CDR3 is TGTGCCAGCAGCGTCCCTATCGGACTAGCGGCGTCAGGTGAGCAGTTCTTC.

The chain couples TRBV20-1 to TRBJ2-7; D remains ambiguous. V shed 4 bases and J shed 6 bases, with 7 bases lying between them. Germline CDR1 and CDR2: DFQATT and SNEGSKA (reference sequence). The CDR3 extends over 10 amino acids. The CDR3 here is CSAKPSEQYF. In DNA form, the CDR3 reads TGCAGTGCTAAGCCCTCCGAGCAGTACTTC.

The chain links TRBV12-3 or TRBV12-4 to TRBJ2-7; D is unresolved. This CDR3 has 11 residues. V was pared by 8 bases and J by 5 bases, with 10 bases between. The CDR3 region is CASGQAHEQYF. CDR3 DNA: TGTGCCAGCGGGCAAGCCCACGAGCAGTACTTC.

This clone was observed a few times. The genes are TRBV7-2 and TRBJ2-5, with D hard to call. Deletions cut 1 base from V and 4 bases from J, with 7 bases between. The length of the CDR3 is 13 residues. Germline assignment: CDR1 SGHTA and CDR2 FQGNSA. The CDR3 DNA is TGTGCCAGCAGCTTAGGCACAGCAGAGACCCAGTACTTC. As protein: CASSLGTAETQYF.

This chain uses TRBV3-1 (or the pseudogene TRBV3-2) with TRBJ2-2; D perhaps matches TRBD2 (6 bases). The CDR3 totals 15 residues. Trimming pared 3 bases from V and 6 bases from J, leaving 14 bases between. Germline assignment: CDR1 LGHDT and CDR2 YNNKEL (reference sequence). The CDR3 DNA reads TGTGCCAGCAGCCAGAGGGGCGGGGTTCCCGGGGAGCTGTTTTTT. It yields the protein CASSQRGGVPGELFF.

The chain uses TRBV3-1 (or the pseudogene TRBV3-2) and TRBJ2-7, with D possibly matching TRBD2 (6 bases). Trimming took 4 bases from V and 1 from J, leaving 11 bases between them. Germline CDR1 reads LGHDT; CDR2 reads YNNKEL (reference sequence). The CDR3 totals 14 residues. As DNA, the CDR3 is TGTGCCAGCAGCCCCCGGGACTGGTCCTACGAGCAGTACTTC. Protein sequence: CASSPRDWSYEQYF.

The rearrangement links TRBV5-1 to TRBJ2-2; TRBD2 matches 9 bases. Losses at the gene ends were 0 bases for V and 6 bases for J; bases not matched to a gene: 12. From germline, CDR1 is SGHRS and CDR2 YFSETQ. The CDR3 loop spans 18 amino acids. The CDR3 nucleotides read TGCGCCAGCAGCTTGGCCCAGTCTAGCGGGACGCGGGCCGGGGAGCTGTTTTTT. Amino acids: CASSLAQSSGTRAGELFF.

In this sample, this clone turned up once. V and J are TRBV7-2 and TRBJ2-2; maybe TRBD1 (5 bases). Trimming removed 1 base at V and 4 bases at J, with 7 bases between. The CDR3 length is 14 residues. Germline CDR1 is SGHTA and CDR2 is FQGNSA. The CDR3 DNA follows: TGTGCCAGCAGCTTAGGTGGGGCCACCGGGGAGCTGTTTTTT. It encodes CASSLGGATGELFF.

CDR3 sequence: CASSFIPTGNTEAFF. The CDR3 DNA reads as TGTGCCAGCAGTTTTATTCCGACAGGTAACACTGAAGCTTTCTTT. This chain joins TRBV2 and TRBJ1-1; a possible D gene is TRBD1 (6 bases). V was pared by 5 bases and J by 2 bases, with 15 bases between. In germline, CDR1 is SNHLY, CDR2 FYNNEI. The CDR3 totals 15 residues.

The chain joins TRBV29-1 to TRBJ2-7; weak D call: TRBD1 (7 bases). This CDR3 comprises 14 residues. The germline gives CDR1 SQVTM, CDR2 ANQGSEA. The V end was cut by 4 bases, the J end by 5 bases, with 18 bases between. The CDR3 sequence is CSVGGGRGVDEQYF. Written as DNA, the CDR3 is TGCAGCGTTGGCGGAGGCAGGGGGGTCGACGAGCAGTACTTC.

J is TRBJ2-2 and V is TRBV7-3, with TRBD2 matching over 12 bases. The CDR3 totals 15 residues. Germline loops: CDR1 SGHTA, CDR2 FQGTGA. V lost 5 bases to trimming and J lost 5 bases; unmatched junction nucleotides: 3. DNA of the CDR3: TGTGCCAGCAGCCGGGGGACTAGCGGGACCGGGGAGCTGTTTTTT. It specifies CASSRGTSGTGELFF.

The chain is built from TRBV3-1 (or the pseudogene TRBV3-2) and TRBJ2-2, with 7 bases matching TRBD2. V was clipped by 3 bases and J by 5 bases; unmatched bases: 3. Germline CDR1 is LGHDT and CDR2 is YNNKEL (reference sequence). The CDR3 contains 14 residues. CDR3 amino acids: CASSHGGRTGELFF. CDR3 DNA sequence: TGTGCCAGCAGCCACGGCGGGAGAACCGGGGAGCTGTTTTTT.

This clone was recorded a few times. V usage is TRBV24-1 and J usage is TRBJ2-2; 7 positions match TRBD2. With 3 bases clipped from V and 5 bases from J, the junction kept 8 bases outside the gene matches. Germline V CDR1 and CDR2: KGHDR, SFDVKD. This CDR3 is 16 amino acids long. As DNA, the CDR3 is TGTGCCACCAGTGATGCCTCTCGACTAGCTACCGGGGAGCTGTTTTTT. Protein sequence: CATSDASRLATGELFF.

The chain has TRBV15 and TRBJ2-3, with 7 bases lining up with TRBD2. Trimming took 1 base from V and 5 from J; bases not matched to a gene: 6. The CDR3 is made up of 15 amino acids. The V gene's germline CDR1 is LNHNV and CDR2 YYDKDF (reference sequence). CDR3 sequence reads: CATSRALGGGDTQYF. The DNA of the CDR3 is TGTGCCACCAGCAGAGCCCTGGGGGGGGGAGATACGCAGTATTTT.

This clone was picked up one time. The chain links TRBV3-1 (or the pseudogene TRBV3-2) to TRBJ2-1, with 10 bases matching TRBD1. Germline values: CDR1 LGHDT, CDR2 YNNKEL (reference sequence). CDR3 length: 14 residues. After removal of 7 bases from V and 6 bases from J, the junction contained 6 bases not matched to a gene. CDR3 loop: CASNYGTGANEQFF. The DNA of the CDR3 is TGTGCCAGCAACTACGGGACAGGGGCCAATGAGCAGTTCTTC.

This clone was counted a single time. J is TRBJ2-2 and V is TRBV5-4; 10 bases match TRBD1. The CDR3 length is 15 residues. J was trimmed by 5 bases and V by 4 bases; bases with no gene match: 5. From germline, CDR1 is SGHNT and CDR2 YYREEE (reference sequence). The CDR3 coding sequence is TGTGCCAGCAGCGCCGGACAGGGGGGGACCGGGGAGCTGTTTTTT. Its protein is CASSAGQGGTGELFF.

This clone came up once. For the CDR3, the DNA is TGTGCCAGCAGCCCCGGGACAGGGGGATTCGAGCAGTACTTC. This sequence encodes CASSPGTGGFEQYF. The genes are TRBV6-5 and TRBJ2-7, with TRBD1 matching 11 bases. The germline CDR1 and CDR2 sequences are MNHEY and SVGAGI. This CDR3 contains 14 residues. The J segment lost 6 bases and the V segment lost 6 bases, leaving 7 bases of the junction unmatched.

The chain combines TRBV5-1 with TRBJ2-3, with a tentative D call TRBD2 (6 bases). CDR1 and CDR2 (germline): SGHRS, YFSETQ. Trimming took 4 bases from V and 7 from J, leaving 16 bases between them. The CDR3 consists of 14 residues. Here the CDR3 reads CASSPGWGENTQYF. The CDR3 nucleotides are TGCGCCAGCAGCCCGGGCTGGGGGGAAAATACGCAGTATTTT.

The CDR3 protein is CASSDLAVNQPQHF. CDR3 in DNA: TGTGCCAGCAGTGACTTGGCAGTCAATCAGCCCCAGCATTTT. The chain carries TRBV6-4 and TRBJ1-5; D gene unclear. There are 14 residues in the CDR3. Germline V gene data show CDR1 as MRHNA and CDR2 as SNTAGT. V shed 1 base and J shed 3 bases, with 7 bases lying between them.

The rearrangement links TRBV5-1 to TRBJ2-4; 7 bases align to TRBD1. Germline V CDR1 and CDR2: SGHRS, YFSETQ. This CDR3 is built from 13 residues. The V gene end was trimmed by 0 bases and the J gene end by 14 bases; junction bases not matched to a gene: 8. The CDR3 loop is CASSLGDQGQKYF. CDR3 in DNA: TGCGCCAGCAGCTTGGGCGATCAGGGACAGAAGTACTTC.

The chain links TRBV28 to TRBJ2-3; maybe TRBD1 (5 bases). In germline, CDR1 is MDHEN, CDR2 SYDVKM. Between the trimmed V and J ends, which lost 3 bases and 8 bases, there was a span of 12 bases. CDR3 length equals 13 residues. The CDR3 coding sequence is TGTGCCAGCAGTTTCAAGGGGCGTTCTACGCAGTATTTT. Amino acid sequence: CASSFKGRSTQYF. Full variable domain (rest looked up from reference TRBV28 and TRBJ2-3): DVKVTQSSRYLVKRTGEKVFLECVQDMDHENMFWYRQDPGLGLRLIYFSYDVKMKEKGDIPEGYSVSREKKERFSLILESASTNQTSMYLCASSFKGRSTQYFGPGTRLTVL.

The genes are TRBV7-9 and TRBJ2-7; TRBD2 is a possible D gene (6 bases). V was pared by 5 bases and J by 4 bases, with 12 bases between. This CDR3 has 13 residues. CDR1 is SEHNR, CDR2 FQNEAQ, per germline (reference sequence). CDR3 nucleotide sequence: TGTGCCAGCAGCGACCTAGCGAGGTACGAGCAGTACTTC. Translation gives CASSDLARYEQYF. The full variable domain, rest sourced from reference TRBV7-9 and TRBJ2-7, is DTGVSQNPRHKITKRGQNVTFRCDPISEHNRLYWYRQTLGQGPEFLTYFQNEAQLEKSRLLSDRFSAERPKGSFSTLEIQRTEQGDSAMYLCASSDLARYEQYFGPGTRLTVT.

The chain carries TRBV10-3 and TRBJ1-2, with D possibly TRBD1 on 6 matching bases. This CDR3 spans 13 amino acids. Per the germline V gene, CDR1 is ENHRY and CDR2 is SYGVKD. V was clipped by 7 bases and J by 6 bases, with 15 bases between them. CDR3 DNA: TGTGCCATCACTCGTAATACAGGGCATGGCTACACCTTC. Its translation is CAITRNTGHGYTF.

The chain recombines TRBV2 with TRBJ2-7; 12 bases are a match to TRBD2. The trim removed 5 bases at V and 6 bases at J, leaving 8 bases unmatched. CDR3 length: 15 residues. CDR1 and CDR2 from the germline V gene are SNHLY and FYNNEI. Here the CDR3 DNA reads TGTGCCAGCAGTCAGCGGACTAGCGGGAAATCCGAGCAGTACTTC. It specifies CASSQRTSGKSEQYF.